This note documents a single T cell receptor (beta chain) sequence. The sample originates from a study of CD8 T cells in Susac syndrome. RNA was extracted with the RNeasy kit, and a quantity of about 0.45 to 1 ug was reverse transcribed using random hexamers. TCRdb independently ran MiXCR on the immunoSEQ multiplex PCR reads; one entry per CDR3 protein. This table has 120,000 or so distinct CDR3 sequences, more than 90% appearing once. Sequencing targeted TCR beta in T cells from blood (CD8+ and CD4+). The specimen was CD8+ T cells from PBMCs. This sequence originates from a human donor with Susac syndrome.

CDR3 DNA: TGCAGTGCTAATTGGCGGGGTGAGCAGTACTTC. As protein: CSANWRGEQYF. This sequence joins TRBV20-1 and TRBJ2-7, with D perhaps TRBD2 (6 bases). Trimming cost V 4 bases and J 7 bases, with 11 bases left between them. The CDR3 is 11 residues long. Germline CDR1 reads DFQATT; CDR2 reads SNEGSKA (reference sequence).